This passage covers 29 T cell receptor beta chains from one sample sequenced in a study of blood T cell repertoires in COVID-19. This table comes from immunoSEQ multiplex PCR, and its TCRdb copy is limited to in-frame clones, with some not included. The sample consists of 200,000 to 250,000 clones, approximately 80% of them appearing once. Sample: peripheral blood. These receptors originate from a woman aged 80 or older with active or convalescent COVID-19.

The CDR3 DNA reads TGTGCCAGCAGTATACAGGGGAGAACAGATACGCAGTATTTT. Translating it yields CASSIQGRTDTQYF. The chain uses TRBV28 and TRBJ2-3, with 7 bases aligning to TRBD1. The V and J ends lost 5 bases and 3 bases, in that order; junction bases with no gene match: 5. This CDR3 comprises 14 residues. Germline values: CDR1 MDHEN, CDR2 SYDVKM. The full variable domain, completed using reference TRBV28 and TRBJ2-3, is DVKVTQSSRYLVKRTGEKVFLECVQDMDHENMFWYRQDPGLGLRLIYFSYDVKMKEKGDIPEGYSVSREKKERFSLILESASTNQTSMYLCASSIQGRTDTQYFGPGTRLTVL.

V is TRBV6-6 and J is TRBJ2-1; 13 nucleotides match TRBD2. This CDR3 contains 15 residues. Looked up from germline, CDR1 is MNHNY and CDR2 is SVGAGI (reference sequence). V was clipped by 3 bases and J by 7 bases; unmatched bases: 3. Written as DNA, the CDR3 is TGTGCCAGCAGTTATTCGGGACTAGCGGGGAATGAGCAGTTCTTC. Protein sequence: CASSYSGLAGNEQFF.

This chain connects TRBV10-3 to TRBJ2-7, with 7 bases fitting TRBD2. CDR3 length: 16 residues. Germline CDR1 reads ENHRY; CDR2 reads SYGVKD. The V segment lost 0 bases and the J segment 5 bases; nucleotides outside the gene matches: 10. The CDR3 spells CAISESVRGRGDEQYF. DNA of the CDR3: TGTGCCATCAGTGAGTCTGTGAGGGGACGGGGGGACGAGCAGTACTTC.

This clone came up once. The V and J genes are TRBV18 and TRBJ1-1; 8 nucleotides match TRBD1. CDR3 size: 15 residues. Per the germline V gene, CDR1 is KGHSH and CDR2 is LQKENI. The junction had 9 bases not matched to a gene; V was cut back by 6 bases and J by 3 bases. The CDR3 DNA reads TGTGCCAGCTCTCCCTACAGGGGGGGAGACACTGAAGCTTTCTTT. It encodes CASSPYRGGDTEAFF.

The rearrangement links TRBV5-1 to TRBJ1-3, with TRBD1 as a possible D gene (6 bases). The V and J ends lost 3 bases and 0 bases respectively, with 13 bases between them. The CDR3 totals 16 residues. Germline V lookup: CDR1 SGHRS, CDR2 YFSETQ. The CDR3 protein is CASSSGRGSSGNTIYF. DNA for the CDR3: TGCGCCAGCAGCTCCGGCAGGGGTTCCTCTGGAAACACCATATATTTT.

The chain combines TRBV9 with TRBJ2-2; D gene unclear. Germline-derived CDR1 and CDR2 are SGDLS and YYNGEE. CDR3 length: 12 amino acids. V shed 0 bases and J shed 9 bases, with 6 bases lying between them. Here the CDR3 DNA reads TGTGCCAGCAGCGTAGGAGCGCGGGAGCTGTTTTTT. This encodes CASSVGARELFF.

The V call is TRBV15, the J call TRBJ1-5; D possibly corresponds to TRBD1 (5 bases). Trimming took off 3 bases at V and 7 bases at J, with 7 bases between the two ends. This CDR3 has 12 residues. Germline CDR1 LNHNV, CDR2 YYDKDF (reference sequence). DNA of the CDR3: TGTGCCACCAGCAGGGGGGGGCAGCCCCAGCATTTT. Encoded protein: CATSRGGQPQHF.

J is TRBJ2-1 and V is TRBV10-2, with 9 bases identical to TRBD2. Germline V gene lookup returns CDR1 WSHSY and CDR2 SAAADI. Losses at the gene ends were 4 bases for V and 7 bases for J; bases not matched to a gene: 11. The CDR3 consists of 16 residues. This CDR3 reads CASSVRIAGVLNEQFF. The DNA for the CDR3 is TGCGCCAGCAGTGTTCGAATAGCGGGGGTGTTGAATGAGCAGTTCTTC.

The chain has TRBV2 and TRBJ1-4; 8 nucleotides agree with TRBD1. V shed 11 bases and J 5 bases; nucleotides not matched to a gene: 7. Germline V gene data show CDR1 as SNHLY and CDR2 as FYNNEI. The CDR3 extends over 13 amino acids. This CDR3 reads CACRQGSNEKLFF. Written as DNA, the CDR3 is TGTGCCTGTCGACAGGGGTCGAATGAAAAACTGTTTTTT. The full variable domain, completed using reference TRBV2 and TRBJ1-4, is EPEVTQTPSHQVTQMGQEVILRCVPISNHLYFYWYRQILGQKVEFLVSFYNNEISEKSEIFDDQFSVERPDGSNFTLKIRSTKLEDSAMYFCACRQGSNEKLFFGSGTQLSVL.

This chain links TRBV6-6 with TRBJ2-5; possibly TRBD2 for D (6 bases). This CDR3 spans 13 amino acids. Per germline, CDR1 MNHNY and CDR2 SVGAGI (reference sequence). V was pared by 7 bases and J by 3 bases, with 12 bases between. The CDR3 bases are TGTGCCAGCACCGACGGGGGTAAAGAGACCCAGTACTTC. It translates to CASTDGGKETQYF.

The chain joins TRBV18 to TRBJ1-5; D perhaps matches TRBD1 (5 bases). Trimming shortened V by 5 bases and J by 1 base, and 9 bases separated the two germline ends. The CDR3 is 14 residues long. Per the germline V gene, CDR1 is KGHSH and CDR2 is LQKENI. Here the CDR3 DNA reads TGTGCCAGCTCAATTGGGGGGAGCAATCAGCCCCAGCATTTT. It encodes CASSIGGSNQPQHF. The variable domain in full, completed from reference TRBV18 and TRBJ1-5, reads NAGVMQNPRHLVRRRGQEARLRCSPMKGHSHVYWYRQLPEEGLKFMVYLQKENIIDESGMPKERFSAEFPKEGPSILRIQQVVRGDSAAYFCASSIGGSNQPQHFGDGTRLSIL.

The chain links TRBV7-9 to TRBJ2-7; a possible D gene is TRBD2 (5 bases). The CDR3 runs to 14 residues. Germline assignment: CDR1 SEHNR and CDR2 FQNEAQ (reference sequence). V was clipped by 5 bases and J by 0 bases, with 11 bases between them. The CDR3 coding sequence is TGTGCCAGCAGCGCGGACTGGAGCTCCTACGAGCAGTACTTC. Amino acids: CASSADWSSYEQYF.

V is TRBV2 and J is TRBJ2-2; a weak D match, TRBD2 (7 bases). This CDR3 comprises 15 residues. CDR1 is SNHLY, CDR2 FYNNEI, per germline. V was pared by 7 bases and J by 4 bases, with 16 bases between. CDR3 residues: CASKWGGEVTGELFF. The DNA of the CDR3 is TGTGCCAGCAAATGGGGGGGCGAGGTCACCGGGGAGCTGTTTTTT.

Here the CDR3 reads CASSSTGTANYGYTF. Here the CDR3 DNA reads TGTGCCAGCAGTAGCACCGGGACAGCTAACTATGGCTACACCTTC. The chain carries TRBV28 and TRBJ1-2, with 7 bases matching TRBD1. The CDR3 extends over 15 amino acids. The trim removed 5 bases at V and 0 bases at J, leaving 6 bases unmatched. Germline V gene data show CDR1 as MDHEN and CDR2 as SYDVKM.

The CDR3 bases are TGTGCCACCAGTGGGGGCCGGCAGGGCTGGTCAGATACGCAGTATTTT. Translation gives CATSGGRQGWSDTQYF. The gene calls are TRBV24-1 and TRBJ2-3; TRBD1 is a possible D gene (5 bases). Trimming pared 5 bases from V and 4 bases from J, leaving 18 bases between. In germline, CDR1 is KGHDR, CDR2 SFDVKD. The CDR3 is 16 residues long.

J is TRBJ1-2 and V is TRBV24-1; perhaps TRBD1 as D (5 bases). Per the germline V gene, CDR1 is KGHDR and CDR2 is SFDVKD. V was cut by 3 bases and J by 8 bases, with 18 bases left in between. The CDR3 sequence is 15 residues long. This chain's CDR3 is CATSDPRGSGSGYTF. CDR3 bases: TGTGCCACCAGTGATCCCCGGGGGTCTGGGTCCGGCTACACCTTC.

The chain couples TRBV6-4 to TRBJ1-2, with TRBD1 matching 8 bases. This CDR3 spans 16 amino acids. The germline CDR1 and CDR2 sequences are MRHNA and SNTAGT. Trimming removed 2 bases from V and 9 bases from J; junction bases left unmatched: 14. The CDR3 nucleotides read TGTGCCAGCAGTGACCGTCCGACAGGGGCCTATGGGAGCTACACCTTC. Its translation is CASSDRPTGAYGSYTF.

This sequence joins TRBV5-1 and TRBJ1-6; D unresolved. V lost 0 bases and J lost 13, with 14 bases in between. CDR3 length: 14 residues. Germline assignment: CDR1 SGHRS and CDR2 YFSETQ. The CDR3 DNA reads TGCGCCAGCAGCTTGGATGGCCCTGGTGTGCCCCTCCACTTT. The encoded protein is CASSLDGPGVPLHF.

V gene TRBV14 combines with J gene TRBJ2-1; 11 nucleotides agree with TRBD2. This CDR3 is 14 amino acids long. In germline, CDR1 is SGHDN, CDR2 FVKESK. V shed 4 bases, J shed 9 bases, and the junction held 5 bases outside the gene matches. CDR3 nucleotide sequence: TGTGCCAGCAGCCGACCCGGGACTAGCGGTGAGCAGTTCTTC. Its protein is CASSRPGTSGEQFF.

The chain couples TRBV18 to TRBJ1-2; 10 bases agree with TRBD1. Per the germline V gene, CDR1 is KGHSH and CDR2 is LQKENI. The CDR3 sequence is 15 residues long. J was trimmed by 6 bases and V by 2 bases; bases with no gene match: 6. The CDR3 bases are TGTGCCAGCTCACCAAGGGGGACAGGGGAACATGGCTACACCTTC. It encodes CASSPRGTGEHGYTF.

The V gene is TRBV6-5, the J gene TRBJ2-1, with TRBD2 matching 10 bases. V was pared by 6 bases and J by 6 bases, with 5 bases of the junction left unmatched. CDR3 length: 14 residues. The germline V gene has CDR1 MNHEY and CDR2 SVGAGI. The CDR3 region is CASSIAGGSNEQFF. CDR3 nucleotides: TGTGCCAGCAGCATAGCGGGGGGTTCCAATGAGCAGTTCTTC.

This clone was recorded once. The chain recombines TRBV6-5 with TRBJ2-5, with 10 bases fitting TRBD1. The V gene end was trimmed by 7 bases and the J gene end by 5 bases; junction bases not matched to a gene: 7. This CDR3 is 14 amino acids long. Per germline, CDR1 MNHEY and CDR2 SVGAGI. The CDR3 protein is CASTLDRGQETQYF. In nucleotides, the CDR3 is TGTGCCAGCACCCTAGACAGGGGGCAGGAGACCCAGTACTTC.

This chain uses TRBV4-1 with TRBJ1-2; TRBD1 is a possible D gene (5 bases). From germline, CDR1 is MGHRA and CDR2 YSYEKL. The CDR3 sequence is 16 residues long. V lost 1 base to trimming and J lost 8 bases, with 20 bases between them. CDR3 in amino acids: CASSQGGRGDFSGYTF. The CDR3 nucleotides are TGCGCCAGCAGCCAAGGGGGAAGAGGGGACTTTTCCGGCTACACCTTC.

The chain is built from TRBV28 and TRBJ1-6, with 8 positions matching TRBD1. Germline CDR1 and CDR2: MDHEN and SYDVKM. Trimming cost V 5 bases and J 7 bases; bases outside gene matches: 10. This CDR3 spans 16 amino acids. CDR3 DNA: TGTGCCAGCAGTCTCCGACAGGGGATAACGAATTCACCCCTCCACTTT. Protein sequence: CASSLRQGITNSPLHF. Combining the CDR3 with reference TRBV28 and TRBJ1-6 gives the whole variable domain DVKVTQSSRYLVKRTGEKVFLECVQDMDHENMFWYRQDPGLGLRLIYFSYDVKMKEKGDIPEGYSVSREKKERFSLILESASTNQTSMYLCASSLRQGITNSPLHFGNGTRLTVT.

This CDR3 reads CASSPLGSSETGYTF. CDR3 sequence (DNA): TGTGCCAGCTCACCTCTCGGGAGCTCCGAGACCGGCTACACCTTC. The chain joins TRBV18 to TRBJ1-2; D not resolved. The germline V gene encodes CDR1 KGHSH and CDR2 LQKENI. Between the trimmed V and J ends, which lost 3 bases and 8 bases, there was a span of 19 bases. The CDR3 spans 15 residues.

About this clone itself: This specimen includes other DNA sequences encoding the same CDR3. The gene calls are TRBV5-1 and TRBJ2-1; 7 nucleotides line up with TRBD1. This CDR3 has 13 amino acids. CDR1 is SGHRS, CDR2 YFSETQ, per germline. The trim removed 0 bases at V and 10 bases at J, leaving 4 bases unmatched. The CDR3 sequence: CASSLEGAGEQFF. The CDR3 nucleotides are TGCGCCAGCAGCTTGGAGGGGGCAGGGGAGCAGTTCTTC.

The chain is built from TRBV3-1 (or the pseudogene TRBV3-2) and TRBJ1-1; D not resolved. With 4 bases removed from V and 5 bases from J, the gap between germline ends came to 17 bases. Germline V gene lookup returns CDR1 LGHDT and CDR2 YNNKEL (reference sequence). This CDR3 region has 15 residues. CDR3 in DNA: TGTGCCAGCAGCCTCAGTGAAGGAGGCAGTACTGAAGCTTTCTTT. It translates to CASSLSEGGSTEAFF.

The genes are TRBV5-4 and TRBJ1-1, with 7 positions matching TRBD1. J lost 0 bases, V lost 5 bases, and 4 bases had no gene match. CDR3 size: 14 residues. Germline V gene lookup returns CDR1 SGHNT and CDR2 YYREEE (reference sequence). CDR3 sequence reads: CASRPGQLNTEAFF. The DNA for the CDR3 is TGTGCCAGCAGACCGGGACAGTTGAACACTGAAGCTTTCTTT.

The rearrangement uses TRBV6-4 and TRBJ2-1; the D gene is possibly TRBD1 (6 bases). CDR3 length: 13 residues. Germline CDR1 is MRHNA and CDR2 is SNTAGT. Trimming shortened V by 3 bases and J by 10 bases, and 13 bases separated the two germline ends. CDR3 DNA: TGTGCCAGCAGTGATGAGGCTGACAGGGAGCAGTTCTTC. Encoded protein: CASSDEADREQFF.